This entry features one T cell receptor beta chain sequence. The target antigen is unknown. Replicate sorted-subset PCRs were loaded with around 220 ng DNA, about 31,000 T cell genomes. The method was immunoSEQ multiplex PCR; TCRdb's version includes in-frame clones alone and lacks a portion of them. The profile shows 2 million to 2.5 million clones, over 85% of them singletons. This sample was included in a study of shared clonotypes between healthy human individuals. Whole-study results and caveats: Incompleteness in sorted-subset sequencing, despite large depth, was shown by rarefaction. Among non-shared clonotypes, generation probabilities were lower than among those shared by all four donors. Roughly 5% of naive CD4 clonotypes were common to several donors.

The V gene lost 6 bases and the J gene lost 0 bases, with 23 bases spanning the gap. The germline V gene encodes CDR1 MDHEN and CDR2 SYDVKM. The length of the CDR3 is 18 residues. The gene calls are TRBV28 and TRBJ2-5; possibly TRBD2 for D (6 bases). This receptor was obtained from a young man in good health. Some clones in this sample may be carry-over from other donors' samples. The material sequenced was naive CD4+ T cells from PBMCs. Subset reported: CD45RA+ positively selected. This chain's CDR3 is CASSIWTNNKEYQETQYF. The CDR3 region has the DNA TGTGCCAGCAGCATATGGACTAACAACAAAGAGTACCAAGAGACCCAGTACTTC.